The 27 T cell receptor beta chains presented below share a single source sample, sequenced in a study of T cells in Graves' hyperthyroidism and ophthalmopathy (dated by TCRdb to the late 2010s). The library was made by multiplex PCR. The sequencing machine was an Illumina HiSeq 2000. The TCR beta CDR3 regions were amplified from the RNA transcripts. A first-round RT-PCR of the TCR CDR3 used the HTBI primer set with the Qiagen OneStep RT-PCR kit. The public reads were quality trimmed at Q25 with fastp and then assembled into clones with MiXCR by TCRdb, keeping productive beta chains. Each entry merges the rows of one CDR3 protein and shows their most common DNA and genes. The sample profile shows 350,000 to 400,000 distinct CDR3 sequences; under 20% of them were found once. The top ten clonotypes cover about 3.7% of the sample. Specimen: blood. The receptors were gathered from a young woman with Graves' hyperthyroidism.

This clonotype was recorded at least ten times. V is TRBV6-5 and J is TRBJ1-1; unclear D gene. Germline values: CDR1 MNHEY, CDR2 SVGAGI. Trimming shortened V by 4 bases and J by 8 bases, and 11 bases separated the two germline ends. This CDR3 is 12 amino acids long. The CDR3 DNA reads as TGTGCCAGCAGTTCCCTGGGGTCCGAAGCTTTCTTT. This sequence encodes CASSSLGSEAFF.

There are many counts of this clonotype. J is TRBJ2-6 and V is TRBV5-1; D call uncertain. The ends were cut back, 1 base at V and 0 bases at J, with 5 bases in the middle. The CDR3 is 15 amino acids. The germline CDR1 and CDR2 sequences are SGHRS and YFSETQ. The CDR3 here is CASSLSFSGANVLTF. The CDR3 coding sequence is TGCGCCAGCAGCTTGAGCTTCTCTGGGGCCAACGTCCTGACTTTC.

This clonotype has a count of ten or more. The chain is built from TRBV7-9 and TRBJ2-5; tentatively, D is TRBD1 or TRBD2 (5 bases each). Per germline, CDR1 SEHNR and CDR2 FQNEAQ (reference sequence). The CDR3 covers 11 residues. The CDR3 protein is CASLTGGTQYF. Written as DNA, the CDR3 is TGTGCGAGCTTAACTGGGGGGACCCAGTACTTC. Together with reference TRBV7-9 and TRBJ2-5, the CDR3 gives the full variable domain: DTGVSQNPRHKITKRGQNVTFRCDPISEHNRLYWYRQTLGQGPEFLTYFQNEAQLEKSRLLSDRFSAERPKGSFSTLEIQRTEQGDSAMYLCASLTGGTQYFGPGTRLLVL.

In its sample, this clonotype was seen many times. The gene calls are TRBV20-1 and TRBJ2-2; 7 bases map to TRBD1. Germline CDR1 is DFQATT and CDR2 is SNEGSKA (reference sequence). The CDR3 covers 14 residues. The junction had 6 bases not matched to a gene; V was cut back by 3 bases and J by 5 bases. The CDR3 nucleotides are TGCAGTGCTAGCGCAGGGGGAAGAACCGGGGAGCTGTTTTTT. This translates into CSASAGGRTGELFF.

This clonotype was detected many times. V is TRBV28 and J is TRBJ1-1; D is undetermined. V lost 2 bases, J lost 4 bases, and 11 bases lay in between. The CDR3 has 14 amino acids. Germline V CDR1 and CDR2: MDHEN, SYDVKM. CDR3 nucleotide sequence: TGTGCCAGCAGTTTACAGGCCTTGAGCACTGAAGCTTTCTTT. Its translation: CASSLQALSTEAFF.

The chain recombines TRBV20-1 with TRBJ2-5, with D maybe TRBD2 (7 bases). This CDR3 has 14 amino acids. Between the trimmed V and J ends, which lost 1 base and 5 bases, there was a span of 14 bases. CDR1 is DFQATT, CDR2 SNEGSKA, per germline (reference sequence). CDR3 DNA: TGCAGTGCTAGAGCGCCTGGGAGGGGGGAGACCCAGTACTTC. It translates to CSARAPGRGETQYF.

The chain carries TRBV18 and TRBJ1-6; weak D call: TRBD1 (5 bases). The CDR3 is 15 amino acids. Germline V gene data show CDR1 as KGHSH and CDR2 as LQKENI. Trimming took off 3 bases at V and 8 bases at J, with 14 bases between the two ends. In DNA form, the CDR3 reads TGTGCCAGCTCACCGGGGCGGATTCCCGATTCACCCCTCCACTTT. Protein: CASSPGRIPDSPLHF.

This clonotype was counted ten times or more. The chain employs TRBV6-1 and TRBJ2-5; D uncertain. Trimming pared 2 bases from V and 5 bases from J, leaving 18 bases between. The CDR3 consists of 16 residues. Looked up from germline, CDR1 is MNHNS and CDR2 is SASEGT. CDR3 coding DNA: TGTGCCAGCAGTGAACCCGTCGGCAGCTTTCTCGAGACCCAGTACTTC. Protein: CASSEPVGSFLETQYF.

This clonotype was found many times. The chain joins TRBV11-2 to TRBJ1-5; unclear D gene. Germline CDR1 and CDR2: SGHAT and FQNNGV. CDR3 length: 17 residues. The germline V and J ends were trimmed by 1 base and 7 bases, with 20 bases remaining between them. CDR3 protein: CASSLVLVWGGGQPQHF. The CDR3 region has the DNA TGTGCCAGCAGCTTAGTGTTAGTTTGGGGAGGAGGACAGCCCCAGCATTTT.

This clonotype was detected many times. The CDR3 DNA reads TGTGCCAGCAGTTCAACTCGGAAAGAGACCCAGTACTTC. Translating it yields CASSSTRKETQYF. The gene calls are TRBV12-3 or TRBV12-4 and TRBJ2-5; unclear D gene. V gave up 4 bases and J gave up 3 bases, with 9 bases separating them. The CDR3 has 13 residues.

This clonotype was detected ten times or more. The rearrangement joins TRBV7-8 to TRBJ2-7; 7 nucleotides line up with TRBD1. Germline-derived CDR1 and CDR2 are SGHVS and FQNEAQ. With V trimmed by 0 bases and J by 0 bases, 5 bases remained unmatched. The CDR3 loop spans 16 amino acids. The CDR3 loop is CASSLAGGQSSYEQYF. The DNA of the CDR3 is TGTGCCAGCAGCTTAGCTGGGGGACAGAGCTCCTACGAGCAGTACTTC.

This clonotype was found a few times. A much larger clone is a single base away; this may be a read error. The chain combines TRBV5-1 with TRBJ2-7; D perhaps matches TRBD2 (6 bases). This CDR3 has 14 amino acids. Germline V gene sequence: CDR1 SGHRS, CDR2 YFSETQ. V lost 4 bases to trimming and J lost 3 bases, with 14 bases between them. CDR3 coding DNA: TGCGCCAGCAGCCCGGGAGACTACTTCTACGAGCAGTACTTC. Amino acids: CASSPGDYFYEQYF.

The chain couples TRBV24-1 to TRBJ2-6; no reliable D call. CDR1 KGHDR and CDR2 SFDVKD come from the germline V gene. Trimming cost V 7 bases and J 2 bases, with 5 bases left between them. CDR3 length equals 13 residues. The CDR3 nucleotides read TGTGCCACCAGAGGCCCTGGGGCCAACGTCCTGACTTTC. This encodes CATRGPGANVLTF.

A few counts support this clonotype. The chain combines TRBV4-1 with TRBJ2-7; 8 nucleotides align to TRBD1. After removal of 0 bases from V and 6 bases from J, the junction contained 10 bases not matched to a gene. Germline CDR1 and CDR2: MGHRA and YSYEKL. The CDR3 is 16 residues long. The CDR3 loop is CASSQDVVTGEAEQYF. CDR3 DNA: TGCGCCAGCAGCCAAGATGTCGTGACAGGGGAGGCCGAGCAGTACTTC.

This clonotype was detected ten times or more. The chain joins TRBV12-3 or TRBV12-4 to TRBJ1-5, with D possibly matching TRBD1 (5 bases). Trimming removed 3 bases at V and 3 bases at J, with 12 bases between. This CDR3 is built from 15 residues. The CDR3 bases are TGTGCCAGCAGTTTTGTTGGGGGTGACAATCAGCCCCAGCATTTT. Translated: CASSFVGGDNQPQHF.

This chain uses TRBV30 with TRBJ1-1; TRBD1 matches 7 bases. V was clipped by 1 base and J by 5 bases; unmatched bases: 10. Looked up from germline, CDR1 is GTSNPN and CDR2 is SVGIG (reference sequence). This CDR3 comprises 15 residues. The CDR3 DNA is TGTGCCTGGAGTGCGGTTTCGACAGGGAATACTGAAGCTTTCTTT. Its protein product is CAWSAVSTGNTEAFF.

This clonotype was found many times. J is TRBJ2-7 and V is TRBV29-1; 9 nucleotides match TRBD1. The J segment lost 2 bases and the V segment lost 1 base, leaving 3 bases of the junction unmatched. Germline loops: CDR1 SQVTM, CDR2 ANQGSEA. This CDR3 is built from 14 residues. CDR3 region: CSVEAGTGTYEQYF. The CDR3 DNA is TGCAGCGTTGAAGCTGGGACAGGGACCTACGAGCAGTACTTC.

This clonotype was counted ten times or more. This sequence joins TRBV6-1 and TRBJ1-5; 7 nucleotides agree with TRBD1. V lost 10 bases to trimming and J lost 0 bases; unmatched junction nucleotides: 6. The CDR3 length is 14 residues. Germline lookup yields CDR1 MNHNS and CDR2 SASEGT. CDR3 amino acids: CATTDRASNQPQHF. Here the CDR3 DNA reads TGTGCCACCACCGACAGGGCTAGCAATCAGCCCCAGCATTTT.

In its sample, this clonotype was seen many times. The chain couples TRBV2 to TRBJ1-2; D is ambiguous. V was pared by 6 bases and J by 0 bases, with 14 bases between. This CDR3 is 15 amino acids long. Germline V gene lookup returns CDR1 SNHLY and CDR2 FYNNEI. The CDR3 sequence is CASSADGYANYGYTF. The CDR3 nucleotides read TGTGCCAGCAGCGCGGACGGATACGCTAACTATGGCTACACCTTC.

The table lists this clonotype with many counts. The rearrangement uses TRBV20-1 and TRBJ2-5; D unclear. V lost 4 bases, J lost 2 bases, and 8 bases lay in between. CDR3 length: 12 amino acids. In germline, CDR1 is DFQATT, CDR2 SNEGSKA (reference sequence). The DNA of the CDR3 is TGCAGTGCTACGGTGGCGCAAGAGACCCAGTACTTC. Translating gives CSATVAQETQYF.

This clonotype appeared many times. This chain links TRBV11-2 with TRBJ2-5; D gene ambiguous. V was pared by 2 bases and J by 1 base, with 14 bases between. The CDR3 spans 16 residues. Germline V gene sequence: CDR1 SGHAT, CDR2 FQNNGV. CDR3 in amino acids: CASSLRHYGAQETQYF. DNA for the CDR3: TGTGCCAGCAGCTTAAGGCACTACGGTGCCCAAGAGACCCAGTACTTC.

This clonotype was observed at least ten times. The chain is built from TRBV7-9 and TRBJ1-2, with D uncertain. The CDR3 loop spans 15 amino acids. The V end lost 5 bases, the J end lost 4 bases, and 17 bases lay between the germline ends. Germline V gene sequence: CDR1 SEHNR, CDR2 FQNEAQ (reference sequence). The chain's CDR3 is CASSQAASGPYGYTF. DNA for the CDR3: TGTGCCAGCAGCCAGGCCGCGTCGGGCCCCTATGGCTACACCTTC.

This clonotype has a count of ten or more. The chain links TRBV12-3 or TRBV12-4 to TRBJ2-5; a possible D gene is TRBD1 (7 bases). The CDR3 extends over 14 amino acids. The germline V and J ends were trimmed by 6 bases and 2 bases, with 13 bases remaining between them. CDR3 region: CASSPQGGQETQYF. CDR3 DNA: TGTGCCAGCAGCCCCCAGGGGGGTCAAGAGACCCAGTACTTC.

This clonotype came up many times. This rearrangement joins TRBV20-1 to TRBJ2-1, with D perhaps being TRBD1 or TRBD2 (6 bases each). Between the trimmed V and J ends, which lost 0 bases and 3 bases, there was a span of 12 bases. Germline loops: CDR1 DFQATT, CDR2 SNEGSKA (reference sequence). The length of the CDR3 is 15 residues. The CDR3 coding sequence is TGCAGTGCTAGAGATCCGGGGGCCAGCTACAATGAGCAGTTCTTC. This gives the protein CSARDPGASYNEQFF.

This clonotype was recorded at least ten times. CDR3 sequence reads: CSALGGSLRDLNTEAFF. The DNA of the CDR3 is TGCAGTGCTCTAGGGGGAAGCCTCAGGGACCTGAACACTGAAGCTTTCTTT. This chain connects TRBV20-1 to TRBJ1-1, with a tentative D call TRBD1 (6 bases). This CDR3 region has 17 residues. V lost 5 bases to trimming and J lost 0 bases, with 22 bases between them. Germline assignment: CDR1 DFQATT and CDR2 SNEGSKA (reference sequence).

V gene TRBV9 combines with J gene TRBJ1-1; TRBD1 is a possible D gene (5 bases). V shed 0 bases and J shed 5 bases, with 8 bases lying between them. This CDR3 contains 13 residues. Germline lookup yields CDR1 SGDLS and CDR2 YYNGEE. In DNA form, the CDR3 reads TGTGCCAGCAGCGTAGAGGGGTGGACTGAAGCTTTCTTT. This encodes CASSVEGWTEAFF.

This clonotype occurred many times. The chain employs TRBV12-3 or TRBV12-4 and TRBJ2-7; 9 nucleotides align to TRBD1. The ends lost 5 bases at V and 3 bases at J; junction bases unmatched: 11. This CDR3 is 16 amino acids long. The CDR3 reads CASSETGGRKGYEQYF. The CDR3 DNA is TGTGCCAGCAGTGAAACAGGGGGCAGGAAGGGCTACGAGCAGTACTTC.